These T cell receptor beta chains were read from a single sample in a study of blood T cell repertoires in COVID-19. The table came from immunoSEQ multiplex PCR; TCRdb's copy has only in-frame clones and leaves some out. The profile shows about 440,000 clones, around nine tenths of them singletons. The sequenced material came from PBMCs or T cells enriched from blood (not recorded which). The receptors were gathered from a woman between 18 and 30 years old with acute COVID-19. Both conserved end residues are part of each CDR3. The D gene is left open where the match is weak. Size values are once, few and many counts, or a class for expanded clones, and some rows have none.

>TRBV28|NA|12|NA|TRBJ2-7
CAIGGRPYEQYF
TGTGCCATCGGAGGAAGACCTTACGAGCAGTACTTC
>TRBV7-2|NA|14|NA|TRBJ1-2
CASSPGGGAGGYTF
TGTGCCAGCAGCCCAGGCGGGGGGGCTGGCGGCTACACCTTC
>TRBV24-1|NA|15|TRBD1|TRBJ2-5
CATSDLGQGQETQYF
TGTGCCACCAGTGATTTGGGACAGGGTCAAGAGACCCAGTACTTC
>TRBV29-1|NA|12|TRBD2|TRBJ2-5
CSVTSGQETQYF
TGCAGCGTAACTAGCGGCCAAGAGACCCAGTACTTC
>TRBV10-1|once|12|NA|TRBJ1-1
CASSTGGTEAFF
TGCGCCAGCTCCACGGGAGGGACTGAAGCTTTCTTT
>TRBV7-2|NA|13|NA|TRBJ2-5
CASSLGRKETQYF
TGTGCCAGCAGCTTAGGGCGGAAAGAGACCCAGTACTTC
>TRBV5-4|NA|14|NA|TRBJ2-7
CASSFDRSLYEQYF
TGTGCCAGCAGCTTTGATCGGAGCCTCTACGAGCAGTACTTC
>TRBV7-2|NA|12|NA|TRBJ2-1
CASSLQGGEQFF
TGTGCCAGCAGCTTACAGGGAGGTGAGCAGTTCTTC
>TRBV6-2/TRBV6-3|NA|18|NA|TRBJ2-7
CASSYQTAPQDLTYEQYF
TGTGCCAGCAGTTATCAGACCGCCCCGCAGGACTTGACCTACGAGCAGTACTTC
>TRBV7-2|NA|14|TRBD2|TRBJ2-1
CASSQGLAYNEQFF
TGTGCCAGCAGCCAGGGACTAGCCTACAATGAGCAGTTCTTC
>TRBV12-1|NA|14|NA|TRBJ2-2
CASSRDSNTGELFF
TGTGCCAGCAGCCGGGACTCCAACACCGGGGAGCTGTTTTTT
>TRBV30|NA|11|TRBD1|TRBJ2-1
CAWGGTGEEFF
TGTGCCTGGGGGGGGACAGGGGAGGAATTCTTC
>TRBV18|NA|15|NA|TRBJ2-5
CASSPQWAGKETQYF
TGTGCCAGCTCACCGCAGTGGGCAGGGAAGGAGACCCAGTACTTC
>TRBV28|NA|13|TRBD1|TRBJ1-1
CASTMTGGTEAFF
TGTGCCAGCACCATGACAGGGGGCACTGAAGCTTTCTTT
>TRBV6-5|NA|13|NA|TRBJ1-1
CASSRTQNTEAFF
TGTGCCAGCAGTAGAACACAGAACACTGAAGCTTTCTTT
>TRBV5-1|NA|14|NA|TRBJ1-3
CASSPGDSGNTIYF
TGCGCCAGCAGCCCAGGGGACTCTGGAAACACCATATATTTT
>TRBV19|NA|12|NA|TRBJ1-2
CASSYQGYGYTF
TGTGCCAGTAGCTACCAGGGTTATGGCTACACCTTC
>TRBV24-1|NA|16|TRBD2|TRBJ2-3
CATGTSGGASTDTQYF
TGTGCCACCGGGACTAGCGGGGGAGCAAGCACAGATACGCAGTATTTT
>TRBV9|once|14|NA|TRBJ2-7
CASSVGTGFYEQYF
TGTGCCAGCAGCGTAGGAACAGGGTTCTACGAGCAGTACTTC
>TRBV7-9|NA|16|TRBD1|TRBJ2-5
CASSLPAPTGRETQYF
TGTGCCAGCAGCTTACCCGCCCCGACAGGGCGAGAGACCCAGTACTTC
>TRBV5-5|few|15|NA|TRBJ1-2
CASSPARRDFGGYTF
TGTGCCAGCAGCCCGGCCCGCAGGGACTTCGGAGGCTACACCTTC
>TRBV12-3/TRBV12-4|NA|13|NA|TRBJ1-4
CASSISTNEKLFF
TGTGCCAGCAGTATCTCAACTAATGAAAAACTGTTTTTT
>TRBV10-1|NA|13|NA|TRBJ2-5
CASSDRESWTQYF
TGCGCCAGCAGTGACCGGGAGTCCTGGACCCAGTACTTC
>TRBV28|NA|15|NA|TRBJ2-2
CATGRPSTNTGELFF
TGTGCCACCGGGAGACCCTCAACGAACACCGGGGAGCTGTTTTTT
>TRBV4-3|NA|15|NA|TRBJ2-7
CASSQGRDLFYEQYF
TGCGCCAGCAGCCAAGGCCGAGATCTTTTCTACGAGCAGTACTTC
>TRBV28|once|14|NA|TRBJ1-5
CASSLYGDYQPQHF
TGTGCCAGCAGTTTATATGGGGACTACCAGCCCCAGCATTTT